This TCR beta chain was found in a study of Graves' ophthalmopathy and Graves' hyperthyroidism. V was trimmed by 3 bases and J by 1 base, leaving 9 bases between them. The CDR3 covers 14 residues. The authors amplified TCR beta CDR3 regions, and they did so from RNA transcripts for repertoire sequencing. First-round RT-PCR used HTBI primers; second-round multiplex PCR followed. TCRdb ran MiXCR on the multiplex PCR reads and lists one entry per CDR3 protein. Here the sample spans about 620,000 distinct CDR3 sequences, 20% to 25% being singletons. This clonotype was observed many times. Sequenced: peripheral blood. This receptor was identified in a woman aged 18 to 35 with stable Graves' hyperthyroidism. Some clones in this sample may be carry-over from other donors' samples. This chain connects TRBV12-3 or TRBV12-4 to TRBJ2-5; D may correspond to TRBD1 or TRBD2 (5 bases each). CDR3 residues: CASSFGALQETQYF. The CDR3 nucleotides are TGTGCCAGCAGTTTCGGGGCACTCCAAGAGACCCAGTACTTC.